A selection of T cell receptor beta chains follows, all from one sample in a study of CD8 T cells in ankylosing spondylitis. MiXCR, applied by TCRdb to the 5' RACE reads, yields one record per CDR3 protein. Among some 840,000 distinct CDR3 sequences listed, 12% were seen once. The sequencing sample was made of blood, either unsorted or a sorted T cell fraction (not recorded which). Receptor source: a male donor with ankylosing spondylitis. CDR3s leave out the opening cysteine and the closing phenylalanine or tryptophan. Fields, in order: CDR3 protein, J gene, V gene, CDR3 length.

cdr3_aa: ASTLQNRITEAF
j_call: TRBJ1-1
v_call: TRBV7-2
cdr3_length: 12

cdr3_aa: SAPGGSLYEQY
j_call: TRBJ2-7
v_call: TRBV20-1
cdr3_length: 11

cdr3_aa: SVFDRSGNTIY
j_call: TRBJ1-3
v_call: TRBV29-1
cdr3_length: 11

cdr3_aa: AIGEETQY
j_call: TRBJ2-5
v_call: TRBV10-3
cdr3_length: 8

cdr3_aa: ASSPQRSGYT
j_call: TRBJ1-2
v_call: TRBV7-6
cdr3_length: 10

cdr3_aa: ASSLVQGGSNEQF
j_call: TRBJ2-1
v_call: TRBV11-2
cdr3_length: 13

cdr3_aa: ASSPTLGQPSGANVLT
j_call: TRBJ2-6
v_call: TRBV4-2
cdr3_length: 16

cdr3_aa: ASSLFGGHQPQH
j_call: TRBJ1-5
v_call: TRBV27
cdr3_length: 12

cdr3_aa: ASSHALADQGSTEAF
j_call: TRBJ1-1
v_call: TRBV4-1
cdr3_length: 15

cdr3_aa: ASSLDASRGYT
j_call: TRBJ1-2
v_call: TRBV5-1
cdr3_length: 11

cdr3_aa: SAIRGVMTQY
j_call: TRBJ2-5
v_call: TRBV20-1
cdr3_length: 10

cdr3_aa: ASSFMSPGGEQY
j_call: TRBJ2-7
v_call: TRBV5-5
cdr3_length: 12

cdr3_aa: ASTPGFGPNTGELF
j_call: TRBJ2-2
v_call: TRBV5-1
cdr3_length: 14

cdr3_aa: ASSFEILEQY
j_call: TRBJ2-7
v_call: TRBV21-1
cdr3_length: 10

cdr3_aa: ASSQDGGSGTDTQY
j_call: TRBJ2-3
v_call: TRBV4-2
cdr3_length: 14

cdr3_aa: ASRPTGAHNSPLH
j_call: TRBJ1-6
v_call: TRBV18
cdr3_length: 13

cdr3_aa: ASSYRQTYNEQF
j_call: TRBJ2-1
v_call: TRBV6-5
cdr3_length: 12

cdr3_aa: ASSFVSGSPLH
j_call: TRBJ1-6
v_call: TRBV7-8
cdr3_length: 11

cdr3_aa: ASSQLPLTGELF
j_call: TRBJ2-2
v_call: TRBV4-2
cdr3_length: 12

cdr3_aa: ASSSTGTGAVEQY
j_call: TRBJ2-7
v_call: TRBV5-1
cdr3_length: 13

cdr3_aa: ASSYVAGTSTDTQY
j_call: TRBJ2-3
v_call: TRBV6-2/TRBV6-3
cdr3_length: 14

cdr3_aa: ASTRGWAGYNEQF
j_call: TRBJ2-1
v_call: TRBV11-2
cdr3_length: 13

cdr3_aa: ASSWGDRVVDGYT
j_call: TRBJ1-2
v_call: TRBV7-9
cdr3_length: 13

cdr3_aa: SAPLAGKNIQY
j_call: TRBJ2-4
v_call: TRBV20-1
cdr3_length: 11

cdr3_aa: SAGRTSDDTQY
j_call: TRBJ2-3
v_call: TRBV20-1
cdr3_length: 11

cdr3_aa: ASRMTGNGGELF
j_call: TRBJ2-2
v_call: TRBV6-1
cdr3_length: 12

cdr3_aa: ASSRDRVGETQY
j_call: TRBJ2-5
v_call: TRBV11-2
cdr3_length: 12

cdr3_aa: PSSLAPAGEQY
j_call: TRBJ2-7
v_call: TRBV7-2
cdr3_length: 11

cdr3_aa: ASSDRDFGAF
j_call: TRBJ1-1
v_call: TRBV2
cdr3_length: 10

cdr3_aa: ASSLIPLGTQY
j_call: TRBJ2-3
v_call: TRBV7-3
cdr3_length: 11

cdr3_aa: ASSPSDRRDTQY
j_call: TRBJ2-3
v_call: TRBV7-2
cdr3_length: 12

cdr3_aa: SARSGTPTYGNYGYT
j_call: TRBJ1-2
v_call: TRBV20-1
cdr3_length: 15

cdr3_aa: SARRLGGYNEQF
j_call: TRBJ2-1
v_call: TRBV20-1
cdr3_length: 12

cdr3_aa: SARGPYGYT
j_call: TRBJ1-2
v_call: TRBV20-1
cdr3_length: 9

cdr3_aa: ASSTSGSGGYT
j_call: TRBJ1-2
v_call: TRBV7-9
cdr3_length: 11

cdr3_aa: ASSVVTDTEAF
j_call: TRBJ1-1
v_call: TRBV9
cdr3_length: 11

cdr3_aa: ASNPGGNQPQH
j_call: TRBJ1-5
v_call: TRBV12-3/TRBV12-4
cdr3_length: 11

cdr3_aa: ASSQDVGNTEAF
j_call: TRBJ1-1
v_call: TRBV4-3
cdr3_length: 12

cdr3_aa: ASSQVGQIYYEQY
j_call: TRBJ2-7
v_call: TRBV4-1
cdr3_length: 13

cdr3_aa: ASSDSRRREPYEQY
j_call: TRBJ2-7
v_call: TRBV10-2
cdr3_length: 14

cdr3_aa: ASSVSGIGSYEQY
j_call: TRBJ2-7
v_call: TRBV10-2
cdr3_length: 13

cdr3_aa: ASSRTLAAKTQY
j_call: TRBJ2-5
v_call: TRBV6-1
cdr3_length: 12